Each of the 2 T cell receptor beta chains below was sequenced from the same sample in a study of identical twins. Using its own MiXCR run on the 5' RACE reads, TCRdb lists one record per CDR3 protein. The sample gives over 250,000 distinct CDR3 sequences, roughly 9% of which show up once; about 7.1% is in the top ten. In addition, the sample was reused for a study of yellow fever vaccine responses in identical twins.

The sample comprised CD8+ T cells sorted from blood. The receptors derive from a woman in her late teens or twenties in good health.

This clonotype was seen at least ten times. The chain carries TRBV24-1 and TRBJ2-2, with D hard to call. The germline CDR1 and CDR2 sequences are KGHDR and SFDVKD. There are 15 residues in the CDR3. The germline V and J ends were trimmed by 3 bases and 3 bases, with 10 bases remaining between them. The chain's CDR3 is CATSDRVSDTGELFF. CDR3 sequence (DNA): TGTGCCACCAGTGATAGGGTCTCGGACACCGGGGAGCTGTTTTTT.

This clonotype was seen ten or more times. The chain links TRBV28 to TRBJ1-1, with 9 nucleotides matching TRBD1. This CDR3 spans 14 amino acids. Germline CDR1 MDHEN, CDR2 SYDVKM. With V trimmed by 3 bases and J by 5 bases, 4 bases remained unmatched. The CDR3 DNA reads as TGTGCCAGCAGTTTCGACAGGGGGGGGACTGAAGCTTTCTTT. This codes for CASSFDRGGTEAFF.